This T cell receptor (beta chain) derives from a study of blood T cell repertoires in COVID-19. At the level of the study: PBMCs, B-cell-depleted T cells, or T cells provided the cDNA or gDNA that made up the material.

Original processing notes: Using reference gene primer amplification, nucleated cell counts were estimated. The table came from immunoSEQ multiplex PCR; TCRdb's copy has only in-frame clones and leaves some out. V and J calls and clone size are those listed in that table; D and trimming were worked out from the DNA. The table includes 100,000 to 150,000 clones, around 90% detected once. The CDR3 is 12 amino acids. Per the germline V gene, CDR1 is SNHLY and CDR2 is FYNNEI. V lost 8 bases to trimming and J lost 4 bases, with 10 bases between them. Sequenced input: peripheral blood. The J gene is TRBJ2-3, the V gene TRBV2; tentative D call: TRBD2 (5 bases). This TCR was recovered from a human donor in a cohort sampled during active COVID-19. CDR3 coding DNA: TGTGCCAGCGGGAGCACCGCAGATACGCAGTATTTT. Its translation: CASGSTADTQYF.